The rows below give T cell receptor beta chains drawn from one sample of a study of blood T cell repertoires in COVID-19. Clones were sequenced by immunoSEQ multiplex PCR, and TCRdb holds only the in-frame ones, with some missing. Here the sample spans about 260,000 clones, approximately 90% being singletons. Specimen: peripheral blood. The receptors originated from a man between 60 and 75 years old who had recovered from COVID-19. CDR3s include the opening cysteine and the closing phenylalanine or tryptophan. The D gene is left open where the match is weak. Not every row has a clone size; where given, it reads once, few, many or a size class.

V	size	J	D	CDR3	DNA
TRBV5-1	NA	TRBJ2-1	NA	CASSLISSAGRRAYNEQFF	TGCGCCAGCAGCTTGATCTCTTCTGCCGGCCGCAGGGCTTACAATGAGCAGTTCTTC
TRBV25-1	NA	TRBJ1-4	TRBD1	CASSAYRGHGEKLFF	TGTGCCAGCAGTGCATACAGGGGGCATGGAGAAAAACTGTTTTTT
TRBV11-2	NA	TRBJ2-7	NA	CASSLGGGGEQYF	TGTGCCAGCAGCCTAGGGGGGGGAGGCGAGCAGTACTTC
TRBV13	NA	TRBJ2-7	TRBD1	CASSQSRDSPYEQYF	TGTGCCAGCAGCCAGAGCCGGGACAGTCCCTACGAGCAGTACTTC
TRBV2	NA	TRBJ2-4	NA	CAGKTLAKNIQYF	TGTGCCGGCAAAACTTTAGCCAAAAACATTCAGTACTTC
TRBV14	NA	TRBJ2-5	NA	CASSQDWGGVMARYQETQYF	TGTGCCAGCAGCCAAGATTGGGGCGGGGTAATGGCCCGCTACCAAGAGACCCAGTACTTC
TRBV20-1	NA	TRBJ2-5	NA	CSASLRAEETQYF	TGCAGTGCTAGTTTGCGAGCGGAAGAGACCCAGTACTTC
TRBV20-1	NA	TRBJ1-1	NA	CSATSAGDF	TGCAGTGCTACAAGCGCCGGGGACTTT
TRBV6-5	few	TRBJ1-1	NA	CASSWTANTEAFF	TGTGCCAGCAGCTGGACAGCTAACACTGAAGCTTTCTTT
TRBV18	NA	TRBJ1-2	TRBD1	CASSPLDRGHGYTF	TGTGCCAGCTCACCTCTCGACAGGGGACATGGCTACACCTTC
TRBV2	NA	TRBJ1-4	NA	CASSKTGANEKLFF	TGTGCCAGCAGTAAGACAGGAGCTAATGAAAAACTGTTTTTT
TRBV6-6	NA	TRBJ1-2	TRBD1	CASSQGDPRSYGYTF	TGTGCCAGCAGCCAGGGGGACCCTCGTTCCTATGGCTACACCTTC
TRBV27	NA	TRBJ2-3	NA	CASSNLGTDTQYF	TGTGCCAGCAGTAACCTAGGCACAGATACGCAGTATTTT
TRBV19	NA	TRBJ2-7	NA	CASSISGSSYEQYF	TGTGCCAGTAGTATTTCCGGGAGCTCCTACGAGCAGTACTTC
TRBV13	NA	TRBJ2-5	NA	CASSLDRAKTQYF	TGTGCCAGCAGCTTAGACCGCGCGAAGACCCAGTACTTC
TRBV7-9	NA	TRBJ2-1	NA	CASSPQNNEQFF	TGTGCCAGCAGCCCACAGAACAATGAGCAGTTCTTC
TRBV5-8	few	TRBJ1-4	TRBD1	CASSLDRGLANEKLFF	TGTGCCAGCAGCTTGGACAGGGGGCTGGCTAATGAAAAACTGTTTTTT
TRBV11-2	NA	TRBJ2-6	NA	CASSWGGRDSGANVLTF	TGTGCCAGCAGCTGGGGAGGTCGGGATTCTGGGGCCAACGTCCTGACTTTC
TRBV6-5	NA	TRBJ1-1	TRBD1	CASSSPTPGQGVTAFF	TGTGCCAGCAGTTCCCCTACTCCGGGACAGGGTGTTACAGCTTTCTTT
TRBV6-5	NA	TRBJ2-7	NA	CASIQGAYEQYF	TGTGCCAGCATCCAAGGGGCCTACGAGCAGTACTTC
TRBV2	NA	TRBJ1-1	TRBD1	CASRPGTGNTEAFF	TGTGCCAGCAGGCCCGGGACAGGGAACACTGAAGCTTTCTTT
TRBV7-3	NA	TRBJ1-6	TRBD1	CASSSGQHNSPLHF	TGTGCCAGCAGCTCGGGACAGCATAATTCACCCCTCCACTTT
TRBV10-3	NA	TRBJ2-1	TRBD2	CAISGTSESYNEQFF	TGTGCCATCAGTGGGACTAGCGAATCCTACAATGAGCAGTTCTTC
TRBV4-1	NA	TRBJ2-1	TRBD2	CASSHALIAGENNEQFF	TGCGCCAGCAGCCATGCCTTAATAGCGGGGGAAAACAATGAGCAGTTCTTC
TRBV19	NA	TRBJ1-5	NA	CASSIRDGGRYQPQHF	TGTGCCAGTAGTATCCGGGACGGGGGAAGGTATCAGCCCCAGCATTTT
TRBV27	NA	TRBJ2-1	TRBD2	CASSLGLAGRWNEQFF	TGTGCCAGCAGTTTAGGACTAGCGGGGCGATGGAATGAGCAGTTCTTC